This T cell receptor (beta chain) was sequenced for a study of OX40 agonist ivuxolimab in advanced cancers. At the level of the study: The patients received agonistic anti-OX40 (CD134) antibody ivuxolimab. Dose-escalation cases comprised hepatocellular carcinoma, melanoma, renal cell or head and neck cancer. Three patients, one with hepatocellular carcinoma and two with cutaneous melanoma, responded partially.

Measured with immunoSEQ multiplex PCR; TCRdb has only the in-frame clones, and not every one. The table shows about 44,000 clones, with more than 70% occurring only once. The CDR3 runs to 20 residues. Per germline, CDR1 LGHNT and CDR2 FRNRAP. Trimming cost V 6 bases and J 0 bases, with 24 bases left between them. Exclusion applied to patients with autoimmune disease history or systemic immunosuppression. The chain uses TRBV12-5 and TRBJ2-6, with a tentative D call TRBD2 (6 bases). The source was CD4+ or CD8+ T cells sorted from blood, collected in a trial of the OX40 agonist ivuxolimab. The source of this sequence is an adult with an advanced solid tumor such as melanoma, head and neck, liver or kidney cancer. CDR3 region: CASGTTHQSGYDSGANVLTF. The CDR3 DNA sequence: TGTGCTAGTGGGACAACCCATCAGAGCGGGTACGACTCTGGGGCCAACGTCCTGACTTTC.